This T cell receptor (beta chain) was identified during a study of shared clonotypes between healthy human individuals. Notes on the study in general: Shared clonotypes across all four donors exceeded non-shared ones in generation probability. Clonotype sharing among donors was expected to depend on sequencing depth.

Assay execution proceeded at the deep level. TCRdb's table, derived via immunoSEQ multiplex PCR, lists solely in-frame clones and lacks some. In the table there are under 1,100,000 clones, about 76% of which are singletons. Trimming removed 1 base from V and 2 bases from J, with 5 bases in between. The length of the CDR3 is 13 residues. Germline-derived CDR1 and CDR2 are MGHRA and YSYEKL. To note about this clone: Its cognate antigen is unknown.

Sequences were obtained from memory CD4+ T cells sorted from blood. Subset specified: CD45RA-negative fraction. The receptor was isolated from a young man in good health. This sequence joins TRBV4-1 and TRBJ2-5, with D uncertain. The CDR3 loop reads CASSQGLQETQYF. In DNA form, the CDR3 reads TGCGCCAGCAGCCAAGGACTGCAAGAGACCCAGTACTTC.